The sequence of this T cell receptor beta chain was determined in a study of cytomegalovirus exposure and HLA in healthy donors (dated by TCRdb to 2015 to 2018). Some background on the complete study: A later analysis indicated that the roughly 130 validation repertoires were generated on the platform also employed for the 670 or so repertoires of the first cohort. The study was designed to test whether signatures of past pathogen exposure could be identified by cataloging public T cell receptors. To predict cytomegalovirus infection status, the study brought together high-throughput TCR immunosequencing, statistical association of individual TCRs with disease status, and machine learning. A separate validation cohort of roughly 130 different subjects was used in addition to the approximately 670-subject first cohort. Broad study findings and their caveats: A few of the identified cytomegalovirus-associated TCR beta chains were confirmed in vitro to be specific for cytomegalovirus antigens. Most TCR sequences were observed very rarely across donors, whereas some public TCRs were present in many individuals. The validation cohort had no HLA typing available for a later analysis, so co-occurrence within that cohort was assessed over all 130 or so repertoires. According to the authors, the approach could potentially be generalized to other disease states and immunological phenotypes. The study listed 164 TCR beta chains as associated with cytomegalovirus. The classifier was reported to diagnose cytomegalovirus status with high specificity and sensitivity in both the original and validation cohorts. In a later analysis, TCRs clustered in the first cohort were found to also tend to co-occur in the roughly 120 validation repertoires, with approximately 93% of cluster scores above 0.

At the junction V is shortened by 8 bases and J by 4 bases, with 12 bases in between. The CDR3 has 13 amino acids, counting the end cysteine and phenylalanine. This entry keeps only the CDR3 DNA: 39 bases, framed from base 1. Looking up the germline V gene (reference sequence) yields CDR1 MNHEY and CDR2 SMNVEV. Donors formed part of the validation cohort, which comprised some 120 subjects and was distinct from the first cohort of over 500 subjects. The receptor library was made with the immunoSEQ multiplex PCR assay. The original methods were these. A statistical classification framework was built for diagnosing cytomegalovirus status from the catalog of TCR beta chain sequences. The table was pulled from immuneACCESS by TCRdb, which kept in-frame rearrangements only. Such tables lose some clones; where checked, under half of the loss comes from unresolved V genes, and the rest has no known cause. The D gene and trimming were derived from the DNA, and the V and J assignments and clone size from that table. The sample profile shows approximately 150,000 clones; 91% of them were found once. The ten top clones hold 0.69% of the sample.

A note on this clone: What antigen it recognizes has not been identified. Base qualities are missing; no much larger clone stands one base away. This same CDR3 is encoded by further DNA sequences in the sample.

The TCR was taken from a man between 18 and 35 years old in good health and CMV-seronegative. The chain couples TRBV27 to TRBJ1-5; the D gene lacks a confident call. The specimen was PBMCs. At the DNA level, the sequence is TGTGCCAGCTCCCCCGGCGGAAATCAGCCCCAGCATTTT. It translates to CASSPGGNQPQHF.